This T cell receptor (beta chain) was documented in a study of cytomegalovirus exposure and HLA in healthy donors. Study-wide context: The roughly 120 million unique TCR beta sequences, from about 190 million T cells, were found by an earlier analysis. Study findings and constraints: Among donors in an Asian-associated ancestry cluster, a later analysis reportedly found fewer N-insertions than the approximately 700-donor mean.

CDR1 KGHSH and CDR2 LQKENI come from the germline V gene. V gave up 6 bases and J gave up 1 base, with 19 bases separating them. The CDR3 has 17 amino acids. With 60 Vbeta and 13 Jbeta primers, the PCR was carried out. In the original workflow: Unique TCR beta chains totaled roughly 80 million in a later count, with approximately 10 million of them shared. Only in-frame clones appear in the TCRdb table, and some are missing; sequencing was by immunoSEQ multiplex PCR. From that table come the V and J calls and clone size; the DNA was used to work out D and trimming. The sample records 100,000 to 150,000 clones, roughly 80% being singletons. This clone was seen just once. Its antigen is as yet unknown.

Sample: PBMCs. This chain connects TRBV18 to TRBJ1-3, with D hard to call. The sequence was collected from a woman in her forties in good health and CMV-seronegative. The DNA for the CDR3 is TGTGCCAGCTCGGTTCGTCGCGGAGATAGGTCTGGAAACACCATATATTTT. Translation: CASSVRRGDRSGNTIYF.